What follows are 4 T cell receptor beta chains derived from one specimen sequenced in a study of blood T cell repertoires in COVID-19. Profiling relied on immunoSEQ multiplex PCR, and the TCRdb table lists in-frame clones only, not all of them. This sample has over 250,000 clones, with about 80% found just once. Sample: peripheral blood. The receptors were gathered from a woman aged 80 or over with acute or convalescent COVID-19.

The rearrangement joins TRBV6-6 to TRBJ2-7; 10 positions agree with TRBD1. Trimming at V came to 5 bases and at J to 3 bases, leaving 10 bases not matched to a gene. CDR1 is MNHNY and CDR2 is SVGAGI in the germline V gene (reference sequence). The CDR3 extends over 16 amino acids. CDR3 nucleotide sequence: TGTGCCAGCAGTCGACTACCGGGACAGGGGAGCTACGAGCAGTACTTC. Protein product: CASSRLPGQGSYEQYF.

The sample holds a few counts of this clone. This chain joins TRBV19 and TRBJ1-2; 9 bases are shared with TRBD1. The CDR3 extends over 14 amino acids. CDR1 and CDR2 from the germline V gene are LNHDA and SQIVND (reference sequence). V lost 7 bases, J lost 6 bases, and 9 bases stayed unmatched. DNA of the CDR3: TGTGCCAGTACCACAGACCGGGACAGGGATGGCTACACCTTC. It is translated as CASTTDRDRDGYTF.

V gene TRBV7-8 combines with J gene TRBJ2-1, with D unclear. CDR3 length equals 14 residues. Deletions cut 3 bases from V and 0 bases from J, with 6 bases between. Germline V gene sequence: CDR1 SGHVS, CDR2 FQNEAQ. CDR3 loop: CASSFDSSYNEQFF. CDR3 DNA sequence: TGTGCCAGCAGCTTCGATAGCTCCTACAATGAGCAGTTCTTC.

The chain links TRBV30 to TRBJ1-6; a weak D match, TRBD1 (5 bases). CDR3 length: 13 residues. Germline V CDR1 and CDR2: GTSNPN, SVGIG (reference sequence). V was trimmed by 2 bases and J by 7 bases, leaving 9 bases between them. CDR3 in amino acids: CAWSYSGNSPLHF. The CDR3 DNA reads as TGTGCCTGGAGTTATTCAGGGAATTCACCCCTCCACTTT.